The present TCR beta chain was sequenced within a study of blood T cell repertoires in COVID-19. Study at large: Samples taken during acute and convalescent COVID-19 were collected in the United States, Italy and Spain.

This clone came up once. From germline, CDR1 is SGHAT and CDR2 FQNNGV. The CDR3 loop spans 17 amino acids. The V gene end was trimmed by 2 bases and the J gene end by 1 base; junction bases not matched to a gene: 8. Profiling relied on immunoSEQ multiplex PCR, and the TCRdb table lists in-frame clones only, not all of them. The profile covers approximately 210,000 clones, with about 89% appearing a single time and more than 4.5% taken by the ten largest. This receptor was identified in a woman aged 40-49 years with acute or convalescent COVID-19. The chain couples TRBV11-2 to TRBJ2-3; 8 positions match TRBD2. The sample was peripheral blood. The CDR3 region has the DNA TGTGCCAGCAGCTTACCCCGGGGGGGCCTCCGCACAGATACGCAGTATTTT. Translating gives CASSLPRGGLRTDTQYF.